This TCR beta chain came from a study of identical twins. TCRdb reprocessed the 5' RACE reads via MiXCR and lists one record per CDR3 protein. The repertoire has a few hundred thousand distinct CDR3 sequences, 9% to 15% of them found once; the top ten carry roughly 7%. Broader study findings: Insertions were reduced in abundant cord blood beta clonotypes but not in memory repertoires.

This clonotype was seen a handful of times. Its target is not known. This CDR3 comprises 15 residues. CDR1 and CDR2 (germline): MNHNS, SASEGT. V dropped 4 bases and J dropped 0 bases, with 10 bases sitting between them. In every case, the donor was a healthy Caucasian. The same data also contributed to another study, on yellow fever vaccine responses in identical twins. That source notes: Reportedly, the response of twins' T cells to the vaccine seemed partly convergent, partly personalized.

The V and J genes are TRBV6-1 and TRBJ1-5; possible D gene TRBD1, 6 bases. The source material was CD8+ T cells sorted from blood. This receptor was obtained from a woman under 30 in good health. For the CDR3, the DNA is TGTGCCAGCAGTGGGACAGATTATAGCAATCAGCCCCAGCATTTT. It translates to CASSGTDYSNQPQHF.